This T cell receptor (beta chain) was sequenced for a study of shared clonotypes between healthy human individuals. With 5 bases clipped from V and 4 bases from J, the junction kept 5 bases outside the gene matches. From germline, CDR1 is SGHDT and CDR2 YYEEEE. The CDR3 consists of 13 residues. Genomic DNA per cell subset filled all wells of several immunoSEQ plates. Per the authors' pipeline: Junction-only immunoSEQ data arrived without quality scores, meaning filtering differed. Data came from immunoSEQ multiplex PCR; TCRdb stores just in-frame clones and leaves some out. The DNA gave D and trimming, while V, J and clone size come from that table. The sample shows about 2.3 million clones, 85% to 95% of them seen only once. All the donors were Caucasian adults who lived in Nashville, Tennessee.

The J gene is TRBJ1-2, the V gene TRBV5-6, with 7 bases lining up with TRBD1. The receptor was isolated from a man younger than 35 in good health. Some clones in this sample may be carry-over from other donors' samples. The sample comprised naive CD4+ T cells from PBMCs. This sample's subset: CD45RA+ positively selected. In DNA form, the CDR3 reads TGTGCCAGCAGGATGGGACAGTTCTATGGCTACACCTTC. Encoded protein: CASRMGQFYGYTF.